This T cell receptor (beta chain) was found in a study of T cells in Graves' hyperthyroidism and ophthalmopathy. Researchers amplified the TCR beta CDR3 regions from RNA transcripts. The HTBI primer set was used in a first-round RT-PCR of the TCR CDR3. Each CDR3 protein is one row after TCRdb ran MiXCR on the multiplex PCR reads. The sample has around 600,000 distinct CDR3 sequences; about 15% are singletons. This clonotype showed up many times. The sequence derives from a woman in her forties or fifties with Graves' ophthalmopathy. The sequencing sample was made of blood.

The CDR3: CASSSPWEAFF. CDR3 DNA: TGTGCCAGCAGTTCGCCTTGGGAAGCTTTCTTT. The chain is built from TRBV28 and TRBJ1-1; D is undetermined. Germline CDR1 and CDR2: MDHEN and SYDVKM. The length of the CDR3 is 11 residues. V lost 4 bases and J 8 bases, leaving 8 bases between the germline ends.